This T cell receptor beta chain was recorded in a study of T-cell memory formation after mild COVID-19. The authors produced TCR alpha and TCR beta cDNA libraries with sample barcodes and UMIs by 5'RACE using constant-segment primers. TCRdb processed the 5' RACE reads anew with MiXCR; each CDR3 protein has one entry. There are about 250,000 distinct CDR3 sequences in the sample; 15% occur only once, and around 2.2% lies in the top ten. This clonotype was detected only a few times. Its antigen is unknown. Study outcomes and limitations: CD4+ contracting clones were mainly CM and EM; CD8+ ones, EMRA. Later expanders leaned CD4+, whereas clones that contracted between day 15 and 85 were balanced CD4/CD8.

J was trimmed by 9 bases and V by 10 bases; bases with no gene match: 18. Germline-derived CDR1 and CDR2 are LNHDA and SQIVND (reference sequence). This CDR3 contains 15 residues. J is TRBJ2-1 and V is TRBV19; 7 nucleotides match TRBD2. The origin of this receptor is an adult woman who had mild COVID-19 (a few samples of this study predate the infection). Cell type and time point are not known. Sequenced material: PBMCs or a T cell subset sorted from them (not recorded which). CDR3 region: CATTGYWRESGEQFF. CDR3 sequence (DNA): TGTGCCACTACCGGCTATTGGCGGGAGTCGGGTGAGCAGTTCTTC.